Detailed here is one T cell receptor (beta chain). What this receptor recognizes is not known. Germline and junction disagree at one end, which may indicate a read error. The data originate from a study of blood T cells in healthy people across ages (dated by TCRdb to between 2014 and 2016). About the full investigation: In model experiments, roughly one uniquely barcoded TCR beta cDNA molecule per two T cells was captured by template switching. The study measured age-related changes in TCR beta repertoire diversity using deep sequencing normalized with unique cDNA molecular identifiers. The donors were split into four age groups: young (average about 16 years), middle-aged (39), aged (more than 60) and long-lived (about 74). To avoid experimental bias, donors of different ages were spread randomly across the sequencing lanes. Using the same blood draw, the study looked at two additional independent replicas of 1 million unique cDNA reads for two donors, one aged 18 to 29 and the other aged 80 or older. The paper as a whole reports these results and caveats: Since profiling was done on bulk unsorted PBMCs, naive and antigen-experienced compartments could not be conclusively compared. There was a strong correlation between observed TCR beta diversity and the percentage of naive T cells measured by flow cytometry. Compared with the aged group, the long-lived group had more naive CD4+ T cells, fewer expanded clones and increased TCR diversity, a pattern suggesting age selection. Because the CMV infection status of the donors was unknown, age-related changes in expanded clonotypes may potentially have been confounded. Estimates of total diversity based on one million sequenced T cells were regarded as lower bounds and as underestimates. As age increased, observed TCR beta diversity per million T cells dropped in a roughly linear way, and a significant reduction was already evident by age 40.

Donors were a few dozen systemically healthy Caucasian individuals from Russia aged 6 to 90 years. Approximately 9.3 milliliters of peripheral blood were drawn from each donor into EDTA-treated Vacutainer tubes. Ficoll-Paque density-gradient centrifugation was used to isolate PBMCs, with at least 7 million per sample. Total RNA, at least 5.5 micrograms per sample, was extracted from PBMCs with Trizol reagent. For every donor, an aliquot of PBMCs went through flow cytometry to measure the percentages of naive CD45RAhigh/CD27high T cells. The method behind the library was 5' RACE. Reads for this sample came from an Illumina HiSeq 2500. A second PCR of about 7 to 12 cycles was performed with a sample-barcoded 5' primer and a J-beta primer mix. Each TCR beta cDNA molecule received a unique molecular identifier from a template-switch 5' adaptor carrying 12 random nucleotides. Each sample yielded at least 2.5 million CDR3-containing paired-end reads. First-strand cDNA was synthesized from all RNA with the Mint cDNA synthesis kit, primed by a TRBC-specific oligonucleotide. Following uracil-DNA glycosylase treatment, all cDNA underwent a first 18-cycle PCR with the universal primers M1SS and BC2_uni_R. The original pipeline was this. For normalization, 1 million high-quality reads were randomly selected from each sample, with every read carrying a distinct molecular identifier. Instead of being binned into consensus sequences, reads with shared molecular identifiers were discarded. MiTCR, with a Q25 quality threshold and the strictest error-elimination algorithm, was used for CDR3 identification, clonotype clustering and error correction. A nonparametric unseen species model with Euler transformation was used to estimate a lower bound on total TCR beta diversity. The public sequencing data were trimmed at Q25 with fastp and processed into clonotypes with MiXCR by TCRdb, which kept only in-frame beta chains. CDR3 protein duplicates are merged, each entry listing the most common genes and DNA. The V and J calls, along with clone size, are taken from TCRdb and not from the paper's own processing. Across this sample there are over 950,000 distinct CDR3 sequences, with just over 50% seen only once. 20% to 25% of the sample belongs to the ten largest clones.

From cysteine to phenylalanine, the CDR3 is 14 amino acids long. The kept DNA is CDR3 alone, 42 bases in frame from the first base. For CDR1 and CDR2, the germline V gene lists SGHRS and YFSETQ. Sequencing was performed on blood. The V gene is TRBV5-1 and the J gene is TRBJ1-5, with an unclear D gene assignment. The sequence derives from a woman aged 55-70 years in good health. For the CDR3, the sequence is CASSEIPGNQPQLF. The DNA is TGCGCCAGCAGCGAAATCCCGGGCAATCAGCCCCAGCTTTTT.